These 30 T cell receptor beta chains originate from one sample sequenced in a study of blood T cell repertoires in COVID-19. Generated by immunoSEQ multiplex PCR, the TCRdb table keeps only in-frame clones and is missing some. Here the sample spans about 110,000 clones, around 89% being singletons. Input material: peripheral blood. Receptors originate from a man in his forties or fifties with active or convalescent COVID-19.

The chain has TRBV6-5 and TRBJ2-1; D gene uncertain. The germline gives CDR1 MNHEY, CDR2 SVGAGI. This CDR3 has 15 amino acids. V was shortened by 8 bases and J by 1 base, with 15 bases between the two germline ends. The CDR3 spells CASEVPQRSYNEQFF. The CDR3 DNA is TGTGCCAGCGAAGTTCCCCAGAGGTCCTACAATGAGCAGTTCTTC.

The chain combines TRBV6-5 with TRBJ2-7; 12 bases are shared with TRBD2. V lost 6 bases to trimming and J lost 2 bases; unmatched junction nucleotides: 2. This CDR3 is 14 amino acids long. Germline CDR1 is MNHEY and CDR2 is SVGAGI. CDR3 loop: CASRLAGGPYEQYF. For the CDR3, the DNA is TGTGCCAGCAGACTAGCGGGAGGTCCCTACGAGCAGTACTTC.

V gene TRBV7-9 combines with J gene TRBJ2-1; D is unclear. Per germline, CDR1 SEHNR and CDR2 FQNEAQ (reference sequence). V was cut by 8 bases and J by 4 bases, with 15 bases left in between. This CDR3 has 14 residues. The CDR3 sequence is CASLLLTAYNEQFF. CDR3 DNA sequence: TGTGCCAGCCTGTTGTTAACAGCTTACAATGAGCAGTTCTTC.

The rearrangement joins TRBV28 to TRBJ2-2, with D possibly TRBD1 on 6 matching bases. Trimming pared 7 bases from V and 7 bases from J, leaving 16 bases between. This CDR3 is 14 amino acids long. CDR1 is MDHEN and CDR2 is SYDVKM in the germline V gene. The CDR3 DNA follows: TGTGCCAGCACGGGCAGGGGCCCGATCGGGGAGCTGTTTTTT. The encoded protein is CASTGRGPIGELFF.

This chain links TRBV27 with TRBJ1-5, with 10 bases fitting TRBD1. This CDR3 has 16 amino acids. CDR1 is MNHEY and CDR2 is SMNVEV in the germline V gene (reference sequence). V trimming: 6 bases; J trimming: 4 bases; junction bases outside the gene matches: 9. In DNA, the CDR3 is TGTGCCAGCAGCCCTCCCCCGGGACAGGGGAATCAGCCCCAGCATTTT. Its protein is CASSPPPGQGNQPQHF.

The chain employs TRBV4-1 and TRBJ1-2, with D possibly TRBD1 on 5 matching bases. Germline values: CDR1 MGHRA, CDR2 YSYEKL. V lost 0 bases and J 4 bases, leaving 9 bases between the germline ends. This CDR3 spans 14 amino acids. The CDR3 DNA follows: TGCGCCAGCAGCCAAGACTTTAGGGGCTATGGCTACACCTTC. This translates into CASSQDFRGYGYTF.

The genes are TRBV5-4 and TRBJ1-6, with D perhaps TRBD1 (5 bases). The germline CDR1 and CDR2 sequences are SGHNT and YYREEE (reference sequence). Between the trimmed V and J ends, which lost 4 bases and 7 bases, there was a span of 9 bases. The CDR3 spans 13 residues. CDR3 coding DNA: TGTGCCAGCAGCCCAGGGTGGAATTCACCCCTCCACTTT. It yields the protein CASSPGWNSPLHF.

The CDR3 DNA reads as TGCGCCAGCAGCCATTCCGGGACTAGCTCCTACAATGAGCAGTTCTTC. The encoded protein is CASSHSGTSSYNEQFF. V is TRBV4-1 and J is TRBJ2-1; 8 bases are a match to TRBD2. Per germline, CDR1 MGHRA and CDR2 YSYEKL. The CDR3 is 16 residues long. V was pared by 3 bases and J by 0 bases, with 4 bases of the junction left unmatched.

The gene calls are TRBV27 and TRBJ2-3; D perhaps matches TRBD2 (6 bases). The V gene's germline CDR1 is MNHEY and CDR2 SMNVEV (reference sequence). The CDR3 loop spans 15 amino acids. V dropped 6 bases and J dropped 2 bases, with 15 bases sitting between them. The CDR3 nucleotides are TGTGCCAGCAGAGTCCTAGCGTCTGCCACAGATACGCAGTATTTT. Residues: CASRVLASATDTQYF.

The gene calls are TRBV18 and TRBJ1-5; TRBD1 is a possible D gene (5 bases). CDR3 length: 15 residues. V lost 3 bases and J 5 bases, leaving 14 bases between the germline ends. Germline values: CDR1 KGHSH, CDR2 LQKENI. CDR3 region: CASSPQGIRDQPQHF. CDR3 nucleotides: TGTGCCAGCTCACCCCAGGGAATTCGGGATCAGCCCCAGCATTTT.

The chain has TRBV5-1 and TRBJ2-1; 7 positions agree with TRBD2. The J segment lost 8 bases and the V segment lost 3 bases, leaving 17 bases of the junction unmatched. Germline V gives CDR1 SGHRS, CDR2 YFSETQ. The CDR3 covers 17 residues. As DNA, the CDR3 is TGCGCCAGCAGCTCACGGGAGGCGGGCGCCGGCGGGGATGAGCAGTTCTTC. This codes for CASSSREAGAGGDEQFF.

This clone has only one observation. The chain employs TRBV27 and TRBJ1-1, with D perhaps matching TRBD1 (5 bases). The length of the CDR3 is 13 residues. Trimming took off 5 bases at V and 5 bases at J, with 12 bases between the two ends. Germline loops: CDR1 MNHEY, CDR2 SMNVEV (reference sequence). This CDR3 is CASSKVRGTEAFF. CDR3 in DNA: TGTGCCAGCAGTAAGGTAAGGGGAACTGAAGCTTTCTTT.

The rearrangement links TRBV7-6 to TRBJ2-7; a possible D gene is TRBD2 (5 bases). V shed 5 bases and J shed 8 bases, with 13 bases lying between them. Looked up from germline, CDR1 is SGHVS and CDR2 is FNYEAQ. This CDR3 is built from 12 residues. The CDR3 loop reads CASSAPDGKQYF. The CDR3 region has the DNA TGTGCCAGCAGCGCTCCGGACGGGAAGCAGTACTTC.

This chain joins TRBV19 and TRBJ1-1, with 10 bases identical to TRBD1. Germline CDR1 and CDR2: LNHDA and SQIVND (reference sequence). This CDR3 is built from 15 residues. The ends lost 6 bases at V and 2 bases at J; junction bases unmatched: 6. This CDR3 reads CASSDRGRANTEAFF. The CDR3 DNA reads TGTGCCAGTAGCGACAGGGGGCGCGCAAACACTGAAGCTTTCTTT.

CDR3 DNA: TGTGCCAGCAGCTCCCTGGCCGATCGAGGAACTAATGAAAAACTGTTTTTT. Protein: CASSSLADRGTNEKLFF. V is TRBV5-4 and J is TRBJ1-4; D uncertain. Germline CDR1 and CDR2: SGHNT and YYREEE (reference sequence). The CDR3 extends over 17 amino acids. V was clipped by 3 bases and J by 1 base, with 16 bases between them.

This chain joins TRBV18 and TRBJ2-3; 8 nucleotides match TRBD2. The germline V gene has CDR1 KGHSH and CDR2 LQKENI. This CDR3 region has 15 residues. The V segment lost 2 bases and the J segment 3 bases; nucleotides outside the gene matches: 4. This CDR3 is CASSPLASGTDTQYF. In DNA form, the CDR3 reads TGTGCCAGCTCACCATTGGCTAGCGGGACAGATACGCAGTATTTT.

Turning to this clone: Distinct nucleotide sequences in the sample also encode this CDR3. The genes are TRBV11-2 and TRBJ1-1; D call uncertain. The CDR3 is 13 residues long. The V end was cut by 1 base, the J end by 1 base, with 4 bases between. The germline V gene has CDR1 SGHAT and CDR2 FQNNGV. The CDR3 reads CASSLGGNTEAFF. CDR3 sequence (DNA): TGTGCCAGCAGCTTAGGAGGGAACACTGAAGCTTTCTTT.

V gene TRBV5-1 combines with J gene TRBJ1-2; D unclear. The germline CDR1 and CDR2 sequences are SGHRS and YFSETQ. V was cut by 0 bases and J by 3 bases, with 9 bases left in between. There are 14 residues in the CDR3. In DNA, the CDR3 is TGCGCCAGCAGCTTGGGGCCGGAGCACTATGGCTACACCTTC. Translation: CASSLGPEHYGYTF.

The CDR3 loop reads CASKLTGAGTEAFF. The CDR3 DNA is TGTGCCAGCAAGCTTACAGGGGCTGGGACTGAAGCTTTCTTT. This rearrangement joins TRBV7-2 to TRBJ1-1; 7 nucleotides match TRBD1. V lost 7 bases and J lost 5; bases outside the gene matches: 10. CDR3 size: 14 residues. Germline assignment: CDR1 SGHTA and CDR2 FQGNSA.

The CDR3 here is CAVDQGFNQPQHF. CDR3 DNA sequence: TGTGCCGTCGATCAGGGTTTTAATCAGCCCCAGCATTTT. This chain joins TRBV19 and TRBJ1-5; a possible D gene is TRBD1 (5 bases). The CDR3 is 13 residues long. Trimming took 11 bases from V and 4 from J, leaving 15 bases between them. Germline CDR1 and CDR2: LNHDA and SQIVND (reference sequence).

The chain combines TRBV5-1 with TRBJ2-1; 11 bases are shared with TRBD2. CDR3 size: 19 residues. Germline trimming cut 4 bases from V and 0 bases from J; bases unmatched to any gene: 12. The germline V gene encodes CDR1 SGHRS and CDR2 YFSETQ. CDR3 nucleotide sequence: TGCGCCAGCAGCCCGGAAGGGACTAGCGGTCTTAGCTCCTACAATGAGCAGTTCTTC. Protein product: CASSPEGTSGLSSYNEQFF.

The chain links TRBV3-1 (or the pseudogene TRBV3-2) to TRBJ2-4; D is unclear. Looked up from germline, CDR1 is LGHDT and CDR2 is YNNKEL (reference sequence). V was shortened by 5 bases and J by 2 bases, with 7 bases between the two germline ends. The CDR3 contains 13 residues. The CDR3 DNA sequence: TGTGCCAGCAGCTTTACTTCCAAAAACATTCAGTACTTC. Amino acid sequence: CASSFTSKNIQYF.

This sequence joins TRBV6-6 and TRBJ1-4, with a weak D call TRBD1 (6 bases). With 2 bases removed from V and 2 bases from J, the gap between germline ends came to 12 bases. CDR1 and CDR2 (germline): MNHNY, SVGAGI (reference sequence). This CDR3 has 16 residues. The CDR3 DNA reads as TGTGCCAGCAGTTACGGGGGGGGACACACTAATGAAAAACTGTTTTTT. As protein: CASSYGGGHTNEKLFF.

This rearrangement joins TRBV15 to TRBJ2-7, with TRBD2 as a possible D gene (6 bases). CDR1 is LNHNV and CDR2 is YYDKDF in the germline V gene (reference sequence). This CDR3 comprises 16 residues. V was cut by 4 bases and J by 0 bases, with 16 bases left in between. The DNA of the CDR3 is TGTGCCACCAGCAAAGGGCTTGGCGGGACCTCCTACGAGCAGTACTTC. It encodes CATSKGLGGTSYEQYF.

The chain joins TRBV4-3 to TRBJ2-7, with 12 bases that match TRBD2. CDR1 LGHNA and CDR2 YSLEER come from the germline V gene. The CDR3 loop spans 16 amino acids. Unmatched junction bases numbered 8, after V lost 4 bases and J lost 4 bases. CDR3 residues: CASSRAGTSGFYEQYF. The DNA of the CDR3 is TGCGCCAGCAGCCGCGCCGGGACTAGCGGGTTTTACGAGCAGTACTTC.

This chain uses TRBV15 with TRBJ2-7; 8 bases align to TRBD2. With 0 bases clipped from V and 1 base from J, the junction kept 2 bases outside the gene matches. The CDR3 totals 15 residues. CDR1 and CDR2 (germline): LNHNV, YYDKDF (reference sequence). In nucleotides, the CDR3 is TGTGCCACCAGCAGAGAGCGGGGGGCTTCCTACGAGCAGTACTTC. This translates into CATSRERGASYEQYF. Combining the CDR3 with reference TRBV15 and TRBJ2-7 gives the whole variable domain DAMVIQNPRYQVTQFGKPVTLSCSQTLNHNVMYWYQQKSSQAPKLLFHYYDKDFNNEADTPDNFQSRRPNTSFCFLDIRSPGLGDTAMYLCATSRERGASYEQYFGPGTRLTVT.

This chain links TRBV5-4 with TRBJ2-7; D may be TRBD2 (6 bases). Trimming removed 4 bases from V and 4 bases from J, with 6 bases in between. The CDR3 runs to 11 residues. Germline V gene sequence: CDR1 SGHNT, CDR2 YYREEE (reference sequence). CDR3 DNA sequence: TGTGCCAGCAGCCGGGGGTACGAGCAGTACTTC. Amino acid sequence: CASSRGYEQYF.

The V and J genes are TRBV5-1 and TRBJ1-1, with TRBD1 identical over 9 bases. V lost 7 bases, J lost 6 bases, and 22 bases stayed unmatched. The CDR3 has 18 amino acids. Per germline, CDR1 SGHRS and CDR2 YFSETQ. CDR3 DNA sequence: TGCGCCAGCCTCATCAACCCGGGACAGGGAGGGTATGAGGCTGAAGCTTTCTTT. As protein: CASLINPGQGGYEAEAFF. Full variable domain (outside the CDR3, taken from reference TRBV5-1 and TRBJ1-1): KAGVTQTPRYLIKTRGQQVTLSCSPISGHRSVSWYQQTPGQGLQFLFEYFSETQRNKGNFPGRFSGRQFSNSRSEMNVSTLELGDSALYLCASLINPGQGGYEAEAFFGQGTRLTVV.

The gene calls are TRBV5-1 and TRBJ2-1; 13 bases map to TRBD2. Germline CDR1 and CDR2: SGHRS and YFSETQ. J was trimmed by 0 bases and V by 3 bases; bases with no gene match: 9. The CDR3 runs to 19 residues. The CDR3 region is CASSWGLAGPGSSYNEQFF. The CDR3 DNA sequence: TGCGCCAGCAGCTGGGGACTAGCGGGACCGGGGAGCTCCTACAATGAGCAGTTCTTC.

The chain employs TRBV24-1 and TRBJ2-3; D is ambiguous. There are 13 residues in the CDR3. The germline V gene encodes CDR1 KGHDR and CDR2 SFDVKD. V was clipped by 3 bases and J by 2 bases, with 5 bases between them. The CDR3 sequence is CATSDTYTDTQYF. CDR3 in DNA: TGTGCCACCAGTGATACCTACACAGATACGCAGTATTTT.